These T cell receptor beta chains were read from a single sample in a study of OX40 agonist ivuxolimab in advanced cancers. The method was immunoSEQ multiplex PCR; TCRdb's version includes in-frame clones alone and lacks a portion of them. Seen here are tens of thousands of clones, approximately 87% observed once, and the top ten hold roughly 0.34%. The sample consisted of CD4+ or CD8+ T cells sorted from blood, taken in a trial of the OX40 agonist ivuxolimab. These TCRs come from an adult with an advanced solid tumor such as melanoma, head and neck, liver or kidney cancer. CDR3s include the opening cysteine and the closing phenylalanine or tryptophan. The D gene is left open where the match is weak. Rows may omit the clone size; those that give it use once, few, many or a size class.

CDR3 protein: CASSYGGDLGTEAFF; CDR3 DNA: TGTGCCAGCAGTTATGGGGGGGACCTGGGCACTGAAGCTTTCTTT; V gene: TRBV6-5; D gene: NA; clone size: NA; J gene: TRBJ1-1
CDR3 protein: CASSSGNQPQHF; CDR3 DNA: TGCGCCAGCAGTTCAGGTAACCAGCCCCAGCATTTT; V gene: TRBV10-1; D gene: NA; clone size: few; J gene: TRBJ1-5
CDR3 protein: CASSKRTVPEQFF; CDR3 DNA: TGTGCCAGCAGCAAAAGGACAGTCCCGGAGCAGTTCTTC; V gene: TRBV11-3; D gene: NA; clone size: NA; J gene: TRBJ2-1
CDR3 protein: CASSPPGATSTGELFF; CDR3 DNA: TGCGCCAGCAGCCCCCCAGGGGCCACGAGCACCGGGGAGCTGTTTTTT; V gene: TRBV10-1; D gene: NA; clone size: NA; J gene: TRBJ2-2
CDR3 protein: CASSYSRGADTEAFF; CDR3 DNA: TGTGCCAGCAGTTACTCCAGGGGGGCCGACACTGAAGCTTTCTTT; V gene: TRBV6-5; D gene: TRBD1; clone size: NA; J gene: TRBJ1-1
CDR3 protein: CASSQAAAGYRGGLEKLFF; CDR3 DNA: TGCGCCAGCAGCCAAGCCGCCGCCGGTTACAGGGGCGGGTTAGAAAAACTGTTTTTT; V gene: TRBV4-1; D gene: TRBD1; clone size: NA; J gene: TRBJ1-4
CDR3 protein: CATDDRAKSYYGYTF; CDR3 DNA: TGTGCCACCGACGACAGGGCAAAGTCTTACTATGGCTACACCTTC; V gene: TRBV2; D gene: TRBD1; clone size: NA; J gene: TRBJ1-2
CDR3 protein: CASRLDDNEQFF; CDR3 DNA: TGTGCCAGCAGGTTAGATGACAATGAGCAGTTCTTC; V gene: TRBV7-9; D gene: NA; clone size: NA; J gene: TRBJ2-1
CDR3 protein: CASSILPAGDYGYTF; CDR3 DNA: TGTGCCAGCAGTATACTGCCGGCGGGGGACTATGGCTACACCTTC; V gene: TRBV2; D gene: NA; clone size: NA; J gene: TRBJ1-2
CDR3 protein: CASSRDTEAFF; CDR3 DNA: TGCGCCAGCTCGAGGGACACTGAAGCTTTCTTT; V gene: TRBV4-3; D gene: NA; clone size: NA; J gene: TRBJ1-1
CDR3 protein: CASSPRTDSYNEQFF; CDR3 DNA: TGTGCCAGCTCACCCAGGACTGACTCCTACAATGAGCAGTTCTTC; V gene: TRBV18; D gene: NA; clone size: NA; J gene: TRBJ2-1
CDR3 protein: CASSTQGGYGYTF; CDR3 DNA: TGTGCCAGCAGCACACAGGGAGGCTATGGCTACACCTTC; V gene: TRBV7-9; D gene: NA; clone size: NA; J gene: TRBJ1-2
CDR3 protein: CASSLGPTKNFYGYTF; CDR3 DNA: TGTGCCAGCAGCCTGGGACCGACTAAAAATTTCTATGGCTACACCTTC; V gene: TRBV6-6; D gene: NA; clone size: few; J gene: TRBJ1-2
CDR3 protein: CARSLFTYGYTF; CDR3 DNA: TGTGCCAGAAGCTTGTTCACATATGGCTACACCTTC; V gene: TRBV5-3; D gene: NA; clone size: NA; J gene: TRBJ1-2
CDR3 protein: CAISAPDYSSSYEQYF; CDR3 DNA: TGTGCCATCAGTGCTCCCGACTATTCGAGCTCCTACGAGCAGTACTTC; V gene: TRBV10-3; D gene: NA; clone size: once; J gene: TRBJ2-7
CDR3 protein: CASSQDSGVSYEQYF; CDR3 DNA: TGCGCCAGCAGCCAAGATAGTGGCGTGTCCTACGAGCAGTACTTC; V gene: TRBV4-3; D gene: NA; clone size: NA; J gene: TRBJ2-7
CDR3 protein: CASSLDTGGNYGYTF; CDR3 DNA: TGTGCCAGCAGCTTAGATACAGGGGGGAACTATGGCTACACCTTC; V gene: TRBV7-8; D gene: TRBD1; clone size: few; J gene: TRBJ1-2
CDR3 protein: CASRRLHSNQPQHF; CDR3 DNA: TGTGCCAGCCGCCGCCTCCATAGCAATCAGCCCCAGCATTTT; V gene: TRBV19; D gene: NA; clone size: NA; J gene: TRBJ1-5
CDR3 protein: CASSWGPGQGADTQYF; CDR3 DNA: TGCGCCAGCAGCTGGGGACCGGGACAGGGGGCAGATACGCAGTATTTT; V gene: TRBV5-1; D gene: TRBD1; clone size: NA; J gene: TRBJ2-3
CDR3 protein: CASSPRSSGGPNHNEQFF; CDR3 DNA: TGTGCCAGCTCACCCCGGAGTAGCGGGGGCCCTAACCACAATGAGCAGTTCTTC; V gene: TRBV18; D gene: TRBD2; clone size: few; J gene: TRBJ2-1
CDR3 protein: CAWSVRGDYTF; CDR3 DNA: TGTGCCTGGAGTGTAAGGGGTGACTACACCTTC; V gene: TRBV30; D gene: NA; clone size: NA; J gene: TRBJ1-2
CDR3 protein: CASSPMGGGVNEQFF; CDR3 DNA: TGTGCCAGCTCACCAATGGGCGGGGGGGTCAATGAGCAGTTCTTC; V gene: TRBV18; D gene: TRBD2; clone size: NA; J gene: TRBJ2-1
CDR3 protein: CASSFTGGSGNTIYF; CDR3 DNA: TGTGCCAGCAGCTTTACAGGGGGCTCTGGAAACACCATATATTTT; V gene: TRBV7-9; D gene: TRBD1; clone size: NA; J gene: TRBJ1-3
CDR3 protein: CASSLGQGRTEAFF; CDR3 DNA: TGTGCCAGCAGCTTAGGGCAGGGAAGGACTGAAGCTTTCTTT; V gene: TRBV7-7; D gene: NA; clone size: NA; J gene: TRBJ1-1
CDR3 protein: CASSQGLAGAKMGNQPQHF; CDR3 DNA: TGCGCCAGCAGCCAAGGGTTGGCGGGGGCCAAAATGGGCAATCAGCCCCAGCATTTT; V gene: TRBV4-1; D gene: NA; clone size: NA; J gene: TRBJ1-5
CDR3 protein: CASSFGGALNEQFF; CDR3 DNA: TGTGCCAGCAGCTTCGGGGGGGCCTTGAATGAGCAGTTCTTC; V gene: TRBV7-3; D gene: TRBD2; clone size: NA; J gene: TRBJ2-1
CDR3 protein: CASSSGWADYTEAFF; CDR3 DNA: TGTGCCAGCAGCTCCGGCTGGGCAGATTACACTGAAGCTTTCTTT; V gene: TRBV7-8; D gene: NA; clone size: NA; J gene: TRBJ1-1
CDR3 protein: CASSQTGTAYGNTIYF; CDR3 DNA: TGTGCCAGCTCACAAACCGGGACAGCGTATGGAAACACCATATATTTT; V gene: TRBV18; D gene: TRBD1; clone size: NA; J gene: TRBJ1-3
CDR3 protein: CASTYGGASTDTQYF; CDR3 DNA: TGTGCCAGCACCTACGGGGGCGCTAGCACAGATACGCAGTATTTT; V gene: TRBV5-4; D gene: NA; clone size: few; J gene: TRBJ2-3
CDR3 protein: CASNTGLPNTGELFF; CDR3 DNA: TGTGCCAGCAACACGGGACTCCCAAACACCGGGGAGCTGTTTTTT; V gene: TRBV5-6; D gene: NA; clone size: NA; J gene: TRBJ2-2